These T cell receptor beta chains were read from a single sample in a study of blood T cell repertoires in COVID-19. Measured with immunoSEQ multiplex PCR; TCRdb has only the in-frame clones, and not every one. The sample lists about 150,000 clones; approximately 88% were seen once. Sequenced: PBMCs or T cells enriched from blood (not recorded which). The receptors were gathered from a man aged 65 to 85 who had been exposed to COVID-19. Both conserved end residues are part of each CDR3. A D gene is named only where the DNA matches it firmly. Clone size is not always given. Where it is, it says once, few, many or a class for expanded clones.

J	V	size	D	CDR3	DNA
TRBJ2-1	TRBV6-2/TRBV6-3	-	TRBD1	CASSKRQGSYNEQFF	TGTGCCAGCAGCAAAAGACAGGGCTCCTACAATGAGCAGTTCTTC
TRBJ2-1	TRBV9	-	TRBD1	CASSARQGTYNEQFF	TGTGCCAGCAGCGCGCGACAGGGAACCTACAATGAGCAGTTCTTC
TRBJ1-1	TRBV7-2	-	-	CASSLEGGRRTSEAFF	TGTGCCAGCAGCCTCGAGGGGGGGAGGAGAACGTCTGAAGCTTTCTTT
TRBJ2-7	TRBV14	-	-	CASSRDSSHYEQYF	TGTGCCAGCAGCCGGGACTCGTCCCACTACGAGCAGTACTTC
TRBJ1-2	TRBV11-2	-	-	CAVGDSGGYYGYTF	TGTGCCGTGGGCGACAGTGGAGGGTACTATGGCTACACCTTC
TRBJ1-6	TRBV5-1	-	-	CASSLSYRNNSPLHF	TGCGCCAGCAGCTTGTCGTACAGAAATAATTCACCCCTCCACTTT
TRBJ1-6	TRBV15	many	-	CATSPVGASGSPLHF	TGTGCCACCAGCCCAGTAGGGGCCTCAGGATCACCCCTCCACTTT
TRBJ1-6	TRBV27	-	-	CASSRNSGNSPLHF	TGTGCCAGCAGCCGAAACAGTGGTAATTCACCCCTCCACTTT
TRBJ2-3	TRBV7-9	once	-	CASRPTRGTDTQYF	TGTGCCAGCAGACCTACGAGGGGCACAGATACGCAGTATTTT
TRBJ2-7	TRBV3-1/TRBV3-2	once	TRBD1	CARGRDRHYEQYF	TGTGCCAGGGGCCGGGACAGACACTACGAGCAGTACTTC
TRBJ1-5	TRBV19	-	-	CASSARGGPNQPQHF	TGTGCCAGTAGTGCCCGGGGGGGCCCCAATCAGCCCCAGCATTTT
TRBJ1-1	TRBV19	-	TRBD1	CASNPGTGGEQAFF	TGTGCCAGTAACCCCGGGACAGGGGGCGAACAAGCTTTCTTT
TRBJ2-1	TRBV28	-	TRBD1	CASSSGTAEQFF	TGTGCCAGCAGCTCCGGGACAGCAGAGCAGTTCTTC
TRBJ2-7	TRBV4-1	-	-	CASSYQYDYEQYF	TGCGCCAGCAGCTACCAGTACGATTACGAGCAGTACTTC
TRBJ1-1	TRBV7-2	-	-	CASSSSGTLNTEAFF	TGTGCCAGCAGCTCGTCCGGGACACTAAACACTGAAGCTTTCTTT